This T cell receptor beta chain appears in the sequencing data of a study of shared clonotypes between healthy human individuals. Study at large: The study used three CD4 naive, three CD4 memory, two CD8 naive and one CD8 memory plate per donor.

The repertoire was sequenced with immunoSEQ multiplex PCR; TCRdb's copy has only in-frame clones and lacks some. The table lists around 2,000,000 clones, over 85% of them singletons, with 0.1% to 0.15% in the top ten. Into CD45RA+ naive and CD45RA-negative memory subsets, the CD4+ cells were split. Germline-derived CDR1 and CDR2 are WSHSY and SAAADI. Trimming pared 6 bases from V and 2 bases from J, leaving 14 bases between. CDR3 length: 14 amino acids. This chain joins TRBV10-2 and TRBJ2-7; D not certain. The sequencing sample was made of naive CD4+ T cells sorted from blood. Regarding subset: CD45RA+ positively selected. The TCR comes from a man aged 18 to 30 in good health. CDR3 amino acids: CASSLETLTYEQYF. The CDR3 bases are TGCGCCAGCAGCCTCGAGACCCTCACCTACGAGCAGTACTTC.